This record concerns one T cell receptor beta chain sequence. Method: immunoSEQ multiplex PCR; TCRdb's copy keeps in-frame clones and lacks some. The sample holds about 140,000 clones, 90% seen once. The source of the sample is a study of OX40 agonist ivuxolimab in advanced cancers. The germline V gene has CDR1 MDHEN and CDR2 SYDVKM. This CDR3 spans 16 amino acids. J lost 3 bases, V lost 6 bases, and 10 bases had no gene match. The sequenced sample was CD4+ or CD8+ T cells sorted from blood, obtained in a trial of the OX40 agonist ivuxolimab. The origin of this receptor is an adult with an advanced solid tumor such as melanoma, head and neck, liver or kidney cancer. The genes are TRBV28 and TRBJ2-2; 7 bases line up with TRBD1. As DNA, the CDR3 is TGTGCCAGCAGCCCCTCCGGGACAGCGCACACCGGGGAGCTGTTTTTT. It is translated as CASSPSGTAHTGELFF.